A selection of T cell receptor beta chains follows, all from one sample in a study of cytomegalovirus exposure and HLA in healthy donors. Only in-frame clones appear in the TCRdb table, and some are missing; sequencing was by immunoSEQ multiplex PCR. The sample carries tens of thousands of clones, 94% recorded once. The specimen was PBMCs. These receptors all come from a woman aged 18-35 years in good health and CMV-seronegative. Each CDR3 is given with its conserved first and last residue. The D gene is left open where the match is weak. Expanded clones are given a class, and other clones once, few, many or no size at all.

j_call clone_size v_call d_call cdr3_aa cdr3_nt
TRBJ1-6 . TRBV28 . CASRPSYGENSPLHF TGTGCCAGCAGGCCTTCGTACGGAGAAAATTCACCCCTCCACTTT
TRBJ1-6 . TRBV5-4 . CASSLAGEGNSPLHF TGTGCCAGCAGCTTGGCCGGGGAGGGGAATTCACCCCTCCACTTT
TRBJ1-6 . TRBV18 . CASSPGNSPLHF TGTGCCAGCTCCCCGGGTAACTCACCCCTCCACTTT
TRBJ2-1 . TRBV5-1 . CASSFGGREAYNEQFF TGCGCCAGCAGCTTCGGAGGGCGCGAAGCCTACAATGAGCAGTTCTTC
TRBJ2-5 few TRBV30 . CAWSGLIRGTQYF TGTGCCTGGAGTGGACTAATACGAGGGACCCAGTACTTC
TRBJ2-1 . TRBV6-4 TRBD2 CASSDTPAGGGNEQFF TGTGCCAGCAGTGACACCCCAGCGGGGGGAGGGAATGAGCAGTTCTTC
TRBJ1-4 few TRBV2 . CASTEGRGATNEKLFF TGTGCCAGCACCGAAGGCAGGGGCGCAACTAATGAAAAACTGTTTTTT
TRBJ2-3 . TRBV7-2 . CASSLVFTGTDTQYF TGTGCCAGCAGCTTAGTGTTTACTGGCACAGATACGCAGTATTTT
TRBJ2-1 . TRBV6-5 TRBD1 CASRPGQGYNEQFF TGTGCCAGCAGGCCGGGACAGGGGTACAATGAGCAGTTCTTC
TRBJ1-5 . TRBV5-4 . CASSLDPGSNQPQHF TGTGCCAGCAGCTTGGATCCAGGGAGCAATCAGCCCCAGCATTTT
TRBJ2-2 . TRBV27 . CASSFAGELFF TGTGCCAGCAGTTTCGCCGGGGAGCTGTTTTTT
TRBJ2-1 . TRBV30 . CAWSPFSGTEQFF TGTGCCTGGAGTCCGTTCTCCGGGACAGAGCAGTTCTTC
TRBJ2-2 . TRBV6-5 TRBD1 CASMEDRGFTGELFF TGTGCCAGCATGGAGGACAGGGGGTTCACCGGGGAGCTGTTTTTT
TRBJ1-3 once TRBV30 . CAWSSGPGNTIYF TGTGCCTGGAGTAGCGGGCCTGGAAACACCATATATTTT
TRBJ2-7 . TRBV4-3 TRBD1 CASGPRTGLYEQYF TGCGCCAGCGGCCCGCGGACAGGGTTGTACGAGCAGTACTTC
TRBJ1-5 once TRBV19 TRBD1 CASSRDSNYQPQHF TGTGCCAGTAGCCGGGACAGCAACTATCAGCCCCAGCATTTT